One and the same sample provided the 24 T cell receptor beta chains below, sequenced in a study of control samples from healthy donors and cancer patients. Repertoires were generated with immunoSEQ multiplex PCR, while TCRdb's copy carries only in-frame clones and drops some. The sample has approximately 82,000 clones, over 90% seen once. Sequencing used blood. These receptors were taken from a woman between 18 and 30 years old in good health.

Worth noting for this clone: The same CDR3 arises from other DNA sequences in this sample as well. The rearrangement uses TRBV10-2 and TRBJ2-7; D uncertain. Between the trimmed V and J ends, which lost 0 bases and 2 bases, there was a span of 8 bases. Germline V gene lookup returns CDR1 WSHSY and CDR2 SAAADI. CDR3 length: 14 residues. CDR3 region: CASSESWGPYEQYF. DNA of the CDR3: TGCGCCAGCAGTGAGTCGTGGGGTCCCTACGAGCAGTACTTC.

The chain uses TRBV18 and TRBJ2-6; 7 bases agree with TRBD1. Germline V CDR1 and CDR2: KGHSH, LQKENI. V lost 3 bases to trimming and J lost 0 bases; unmatched junction nucleotides: 2. The CDR3 is 16 residues long. DNA for the CDR3: TGTGCCAGCTCACCGACAGGGAGCTCTGGGGCCAACGTCCTGACTTTC. Translating gives CASSPTGSSGANVLTF. Combining the CDR3 with reference TRBV18 and TRBJ2-6 gives the whole variable domain NAGVMQNPRHLVRRRGQEARLRCSPMKGHSHVYWYRQLPEEGLKFMVYLQKENIIDESGMPKERFSAEFPKEGPSILRIQQVVRGDSAAYFCASSPTGSSGANVLTFGAGSRLTVL.

The rearrangement uses TRBV7-9 and TRBJ1-1; D not certain. Trimming pared 5 bases from V and 3 bases from J, leaving 10 bases between. The germline CDR1 and CDR2 sequences are SEHNR and FQNEAQ (reference sequence). This CDR3 has 13 amino acids. CDR3 DNA: TGTGCCAGCAGCCAATTCGGTGACACTGAAGCTTTCTTT. It encodes CASSQFGDTEAFF.

The count of this clone is one. DNA of the CDR3: TGTGCCAGCAGCTTAAGGGACAGGGGATTTTCGGTTGGTTCACCCCTCCACTTT. Residues: CASSLRDRGFSVGSPLHF. This chain connects TRBV7-8 to TRBJ1-6; TRBD1 matches 10 bases. V shed 2 bases and J 9 bases; nucleotides not matched to a gene: 13. The CDR3 runs to 18 residues. In germline, CDR1 is SGHVS, CDR2 FQNEAQ.

The chain carries TRBV7-9 and TRBJ2-7, with D unclear. Germline-derived CDR1 and CDR2 are SEHNR and FQNEAQ (reference sequence). Trimming shortened V by 5 bases and J by 3 bases, and 8 bases separated the two germline ends. The CDR3 contains 12 residues. CDR3 sequence reads: CASSPPGYEQYF. CDR3 DNA: TGTGCCAGCAGCCCCCCTGGCTACGAGCAGTACTTC.

The chain has TRBV28 and TRBJ1-6; D is unresolved. V was trimmed by 5 bases and J by 9 bases, leaving 14 bases between them. There are 14 residues in the CDR3. CDR1 is MDHEN and CDR2 is SYDVKM in the germline V gene. The CDR3 here is CASSPHPQISPLHF. CDR3 in DNA: TGTGCCAGCAGTCCCCACCCACAGATTTCACCCCTCCACTTT.

This clone was observed once. The chain combines TRBV29-1 with TRBJ1-3; D is undetermined. The CDR3 spans 12 residues. CDR1 and CDR2 (germline): SQVTM, ANQGSEA. V shed 3 bases and J shed 0 bases, with 3 bases lying between them. The CDR3 DNA reads TGCAGCGTTGAGCTCTCTGGAAACACCATATATTTT. Residues: CSVELSGNTIYF.

The chain links TRBV28 to TRBJ2-7; possibly TRBD1 for D (7 bases). V was trimmed by 7 bases and J by 4 bases, leaving 14 bases between them. Germline assignment: CDR1 MDHEN and CDR2 SYDVKM. This CDR3 spans 13 amino acids. The CDR3, as DNA: TGTGCCAGCAATCAGGGGGGACGATACGAGCAGTACTTC. Its translation is CASNQGGRYEQYF.

The V and J genes are TRBV5-1 and TRBJ2-2, with D perhaps matching TRBD2 (5 bases). The germline V and J ends were trimmed by 0 bases and 1 base, with 10 bases remaining between them. The CDR3 extends over 16 amino acids. Germline V gene sequence: CDR1 SGHRS, CDR2 YFSETQ. CDR3 residues: CASSLDGRGNTGELFF. The CDR3 region has the DNA TGCGCCAGCAGCTTGGACGGCCGGGGGAACACCGGGGAGCTGTTTTTT.

This clone occurred once. The chain joins TRBV28 to TRBJ1-2; a weak D match, TRBD1 (5 bases). Trimming removed 3 bases from V and 3 bases from J, with 11 bases in between. The germline gives CDR1 MDHEN, CDR2 SYDVKM. This CDR3 contains 14 residues. The CDR3 coding sequence is TGTGCCAGCAGTTTGCCAGGGTCCTACTATGGCTACACCTTC. Its protein product is CASSLPGSYYGYTF.

This chain uses TRBV12-3 or TRBV12-4 with TRBJ1-1; D is undetermined. This CDR3 is built from 10 residues. The V end was cut by 9 bases, the J end by 4 bases, with 6 bases between. CDR3: CASFSTEAFF. The CDR3 DNA is TGTGCCAGTTTTAGCACTGAAGCTTTCTTT.

The CDR3: CASERGGPITEAFF. The CDR3 DNA sequence: TGTGCCAGCGAAAGGGGGGGGCCCATCACTGAAGCTTTCTTT. The rearrangement uses TRBV28 and TRBJ1-1; possibly TRBD1 for D (6 bases). This CDR3 is 14 amino acids long. Trimming pared 8 bases from V and 4 bases from J, leaving 17 bases between. The germline V gene has CDR1 MDHEN and CDR2 SYDVKM.

This sequence joins TRBV4-1 and TRBJ2-5, with 10 bases that match TRBD1. The CDR3 runs 17 residues. Germline assignment: CDR1 MGHRA and CDR2 YSYEKL. V gave up 0 bases and J gave up 5 bases; unmatched junction bases: 9. CDR3 residues: CASSQDFGQGVWETQYF. The CDR3 region has the DNA TGCGCCAGCAGCCAAGATTTCGGACAGGGGGTATGGGAGACCCAGTACTTC.

The V and J genes are TRBV18 and TRBJ1-5, with 8 bases identical to TRBD1. The CDR3 is 13 amino acids. CDR1 is KGHSH and CDR2 is LQKENI in the germline V gene. The trim removed 6 bases at V and 5 bases at J, leaving 3 bases unmatched. The CDR3 sequence is CASSGTGDQPQHF. The CDR3 coding sequence is TGTGCCAGCTCCGGGACAGGAGATCAGCCCCAGCATTTT.

The chain employs TRBV27 and TRBJ1-1; D is perhaps TRBD1 (6 bases). Germline CDR1 reads MNHEY; CDR2 reads SMNVEV (reference sequence). Deletions cut 1 base from V and 2 bases from J, with 11 bases between. This CDR3 comprises 15 residues. CDR3 amino acids: CASSLFSGANTEAFF. Here the CDR3 DNA reads TGTGCCAGCAGTTTATTTTCGGGGGCAAACACTGAAGCTTTCTTT.

The gene calls are TRBV9 and TRBJ1-4; unclear D gene. The germline V and J ends were trimmed by 4 bases and 5 bases, with 12 bases remaining between them. CDR3 length: 14 residues. Germline V gene sequence: CDR1 SGDLS, CDR2 YYNGEE. For the CDR3, the DNA is TGTGCCAGCAGCCTAGACCCCTCGAATGAAAAACTGTTTTTT. Translating it yields CASSLDPSNEKLFF.

In DNA, the CDR3 is TGTGCCAGCAGCTTAGATGGGAATGAAAAACTGTTTTTT. Translated: CASSLDGNEKLFF. This chain joins TRBV13 and TRBJ1-4; D is unclear. The CDR3 is 13 amino acids. The germline V and J ends were trimmed by 1 base and 5 bases, with 5 bases remaining between them. Germline lookup yields CDR1 PRHDT and CDR2 FYEKMQ (reference sequence).

The V call is TRBV4-1, the J call TRBJ2-6; 9 nucleotides agree with TRBD2. The CDR3 sequence is 14 residues long. After removal of 6 bases from V and 11 bases from J, the junction contained 8 bases not matched to a gene. Germline values: CDR1 MGHRA, CDR2 YSYEKL. In nucleotides, the CDR3 is TGCGCCAGCAGTTTGGGGCGGGAGGGTGACGTCCTGACTTTC. It yields the protein CASSLGREGDVLTF.

The V gene is TRBV7-9, the J gene TRBJ2-2; 8 positions match TRBD2. V lost 3 bases, J lost 10 bases, and 7 bases stayed unmatched. This CDR3 has 14 amino acids. The germline gives CDR1 SEHNR, CDR2 FQNEAQ (reference sequence). CDR3 in amino acids: CASSFDGGAKELFF. Here the CDR3 DNA reads TGTGCCAGCAGCTTCGACGGGGGGGCGAAGGAGCTGTTTTTT.

This clone showed up just once. The V gene is TRBV18, the J gene TRBJ1-5; 7 bases match TRBD1. The V gene end was trimmed by 4 bases and the J gene end by 4 bases; junction bases not matched to a gene: 4. This CDR3 comprises 14 residues. Looked up from germline, CDR1 is KGHSH and CDR2 is LQKENI. The CDR3 here is CASSLGQENQPQHF. In nucleotides, the CDR3 is TGTGCCAGCTCACTCGGACAGGAGAATCAGCCCCAGCATTTT.

CDR3 region: CASSALFIQNTEAFF. CDR3 DNA: TGTGCCAGCAGTGCCCTGTTTATACAGAACACTGAAGCTTTCTTT. V usage is TRBV28 and J usage is TRBJ1-1; D gene uncertain. CDR3 length equals 15 residues. V lost 5 bases and J lost 1, with 14 bases in between. Germline loops: CDR1 MDHEN, CDR2 SYDVKM.

The genes are TRBV7-2 and TRBJ1-2; D remains ambiguous. V was shortened by 3 bases and J by 4 bases, with 12 bases between the two germline ends. The CDR3 consists of 14 residues. Germline V CDR1 and CDR2: SGHTA, FQGNSA. The CDR3, as DNA: TGTGCCAGCAGCTTGGGAGTGTTAGGCTATGGCTACACCTTC. This encodes CASSLGVLGYGYTF.

The chain uses TRBV27 and TRBJ2-7; D gene unclear. CDR3 length: 12 amino acids. Germline values: CDR1 MNHEY, CDR2 SMNVEV (reference sequence). V lost 3 bases and J lost 8, with 11 bases in between. CDR3: CASSLDGVKQYF. CDR3 bases: TGTGCCAGCAGTTTGGATGGTGTGAAGCAGTACTTC.

The V gene is TRBV11-2, the J gene TRBJ2-5, with 8 bases aligning to TRBD1. The CDR3 covers 15 residues. V lost 2 bases to trimming and J lost 0 bases; unmatched junction nucleotides: 2. The germline gives CDR1 SGHAT, CDR2 FQNNGV. The DNA for the CDR3 is TGTGCCAGCAGCTTACAGGGGGCCTACCAAGAGACCCAGTACTTC. It encodes CASSLQGAYQETQYF.